Shown below are 8 T cell receptor beta chains from a single sample sequenced in a study of cytomegalovirus exposure and HLA in healthy donors. It was with 60 Vbeta and 13 Jbeta primers that the PCR ran. TCRdb keeps only in-frame clones here, not all; method: immunoSEQ multiplex PCR. Of 100,000 or so clones listed, 75% to 85% were seen once; the top ten hold approximately 2%. The sample taken for sequencing was PBMCs. All receptors come from a man younger than 45 in good health and CMV-seronegative.

The rearrangement links TRBV19 to TRBJ1-3; D is unresolved. Trimming cost V 2 bases and J 0 bases, with 8 bases left between them. Germline loops: CDR1 LNHDA, CDR2 SQIVND (reference sequence). The CDR3 extends over 15 amino acids. CDR3 sequence: CASSIRTDSGNTIYF. CDR3 DNA: TGTGCCAGTAGTATACGAACAGACTCTGGAAACACCATATATTTT.

The rearrangement joins TRBV5-1 to TRBJ2-1; TRBD1 is a possible D gene (5 bases). CDR3 length: 14 amino acids. V was cut by 2 bases and J by 4 bases, with 10 bases left in between. Germline CDR1 and CDR2: SGHRS and YFSETQ. The chain's CDR3 is CASSLLGVYNEQFF. The CDR3 DNA sequence: TGCGCCAGCAGCTTATTAGGGGTTTACAATGAGCAGTTCTTC.

The chain has TRBV7-2 and TRBJ2-6, with D hard to call. This CDR3 has 15 amino acids. In germline, CDR1 is SGHTA, CDR2 FQGNSA. The V end lost 3 bases, the J end lost 0 bases, and 6 bases lay between the germline ends. CDR3: CASSFPLSGANVLTF. CDR3 bases: TGTGCCAGCAGCTTTCCTCTCTCTGGGGCCAACGTCCTGACTTTC. Based on the CDR3 plus reference TRBV7-2 and TRBJ2-6, the full variable domain is GAGVSQSPSNKVTEKGKDVELRCDPISGHTALYWYRQSLGQGLEFLIYFQGNSAPDKSGLPSDRFSAERTGGSVSTLTIQRTQQEDSAVYLCASSFPLSGANVLTFGAGSRLTVL.

For the CDR3, the DNA is TGTGCCACCAGCAGAGAAGGACGGCTGAGCGGCCAGCCCCAGCATTTT. This translates into CATSREGRLSGQPQHF. This rearrangement joins TRBV15 to TRBJ1-5; D call uncertain. This CDR3 contains 16 residues. V was clipped by 0 bases and J by 7 bases, with 16 bases between them. Germline lookup yields CDR1 LNHNV and CDR2 YYDKDF (reference sequence).

J is TRBJ1-2 and V is TRBV7-2; TRBD1 is a possible D gene (6 bases). The ends were cut back, 0 bases at V and 1 base at J, with 9 bases in the middle. The germline V gene has CDR1 SGHTA and CDR2 FQGNSA. CDR3 length: 15 residues. In DNA form, the CDR3 reads TGTGCCAGCAGCTTAGCTCAGGGGTTTAACTATGGCTACACCTTC. It specifies CASSLAQGFNYGYTF.

This chain joins TRBV12-5 and TRBJ2-3, with a weak D call TRBD2 (5 bases). CDR3 length: 17 residues. The germline V gene encodes CDR1 LGHNT and CDR2 FRNRAP. V was shortened by 0 bases and J by 0 bases, with 13 bases between the two germline ends. The CDR3 protein is CASGLVLVRTSTDTQYF. CDR3 sequence (DNA): TGTGCTAGTGGTTTGGTCCTCGTCAGGACTAGCACAGATACGCAGTATTTT.

This clone occurred a few times. The chain recombines TRBV2 with TRBJ1-1; no firm D call. Germline V lookup: CDR1 SNHLY, CDR2 FYNNEI. The CDR3 spans 15 residues. Trimming removed 4 bases at V and 2 bases at J, with 14 bases between. The CDR3 DNA reads as TGTGCCAGCAGTGTAACTGACACCTCCAACACTGAAGCTTTCTTT. It specifies CASSVTDTSNTEAFF.

This chain links TRBV5-1 with TRBJ1-2; D possibly corresponds to TRBD1 (5 bases). Trimming left V 1 base short and J 0 bases short, with 22 bases between. The germline V gene encodes CDR1 SGHRS and CDR2 YFSETQ. CDR3 length: 19 amino acids. The CDR3 nucleotides are TGCGCCAGCAGCTTGTCCGGTGGGTTGGCGACAGTTTCTAACTATGGCTACACCTTC. Protein product: CASSLSGGLATVSNYGYTF. The variable domain in full, with the rest retrieved from reference TRBV5-1 and TRBJ1-2, is KAGVTQTPRYLIKTRGQQVTLSCSPISGHRSVSWYQQTPGQGLQFLFEYFSETQRNKGNFPGRFSGRQFSNSRSEMNVSTLELGDSALYLCASSLSGGLATVSNYGYTFGSGTRLTVV.